Given below is one TCR beta chain in context. Its antigen is still unknown. No much larger clone exists at a distance of one base, and base qualities are not known. CD8 naive samples were CD45RO-negative cells positively selected for CCR7, giving a CD45RA+CCR7+ population that excluded TemRA cells. The donors were healthy, HIV-negative adults who had no recently reported acute infections or vaccinations. Every donor was a Caucasian adult living in Nashville, Tennessee, USA. Blood was collected by leukapheresis, and PBMCs were isolated by Ficoll-Histopaque density gradient centrifugation and then cryopreserved in liquid nitrogen vapor phase. Purity and quantity of every magnetically sorted T cell population were checked by analytical flow cytometry. Genomic DNA was isolated from each sorted fraction and quantified by UV absorbance on a Nanodrop 2000c. The data were obtained in a study of shared clonotypes between healthy human individuals (TCRdb year 2020). In terms of the full investigation: The cohort included a few men and two women between 18 and 49 years of age. Leukapheresis yielded between about 0.9 and 9 billion PBMCs per donor. Per donor, three plates each were used for CD4 naive and CD4 memory, two for CD8 naive, and one for CD8 memory. The study deeply sequenced blood TCR repertoires of about five healthy adults to estimate repertoire size and the extent of clonotype sharing between individuals. Different laboratories and diverse techniques were used to prepare libraries and sequence TCR repertoires, to increase sequencing depth and limit assay-specific biases.

What the research found in general, with its limitations: Even with the large sequencing depth, rarefaction of the sorted-subset datasets indicated that sequencing was incomplete. Because the study included only a small number of donors, the genetic and exposure-history diversity represented was limited. Across several donors, approximately 4.6% of naive CD4, roughly 3.5% of naive CD8, approximately 2.5% of memory CD4, and 0.3% to 0.45% of memory CD8 clonotypes were shared. Pairwise subsampling led to the expectation that sequencing depth would affect the degree of clonotype sharing among donors. Sampling was restricted to blood, and TCR repertoires in tissue are likely to differ from TCR repertoires in blood. Estimated clonotype richness was generally larger for naive than for memory subsets. Compared with non-shared clonotypes, clonotypes shared by all four sorted-subset donors had higher generation probabilities.

The germline V gene encodes CDR1 MNHNS and CDR2 SASEGT. Trimming removed 2 bases from V and 0 bases from J; the gene matches leave 11 bases unexplained. Counted from cysteine to phenylalanine, this CDR3 has 18 amino acids. The sequence is cut down to CDR3 DNA, 54 bases in frame from base 1. Using the deep immunoSEQ assay, TCR CDR3 regions were amplified from genomic DNA by multiplex PCR. Extracted genomic DNA from each cell subset was distributed evenly across all wells of several immunoSEQ 96-well plates, and each plate was treated as a replicate. Each replicate PCR for sorted subsets received about 220 ng genomic DNA, equal to roughly 29,000 T cell genomes. Purified libraries were measured with a Qubit 3.0 fluorometer, size-checked on a Bioanalyzer 2100, and measured again with the KAPA Library Quantification kit. Each immunoSEQ 96-well plate was sequenced on its own single-read 150-cycle Illumina NextSeq 550 flow cell. The original pipeline was this. The immunoSEQ output contained only junctional sequences without quality scores, so filtering could not match that applied to full-length reads. Sequences were annotated with PyIR, a Python wrapper for IgBLAST v1.9, and V/J genes and CDR3 were assigned using IMGT germline references. Any read was removed if the V/J assignment was weak (E-value above 1e-6), the CDR3 was missing, or the read contained stop codons, out-of-frame junctions, or ambiguous translated residues. V3J clonotypes were defined as sequences sharing the same inferred V gene, J gene, and CDR3 amino acid sequence. To compute the percentage overlap between repertoires, the number of shared unique clonotypes was divided by the size of the smaller repertoire. Richness of each repertoire was evaluated using RTK rarefaction, the Chao1 estimator, and Recon v2.1 estimates of unobserved clonotypes. Generation probabilities for all TCRbeta clonotypes obtained by the gDNA method from a handful of donors were computed using OLGA. TCRdb re-hosts the immuneACCESS table, in-frame sequences only. Its copies lack some clones; in the studies checked, an unresolved V gene accounts for under half of them, and the cause for the rest is not known. For V, J and clone size, that table is used; D and trimming come from the DNA. Recorded for this sample are approximately 840,000 clones; about 96% of them occurred a single time. The ten most abundant clones make up over 0.2% of the sample.

The sequencing sample was made of naive CD8+ T cells sorted from blood. The cell subset or site label corresponds to: CD45RA+CCR7+. The origin of this receptor is a man aged 30 to 45 in good health. The chain employs TRBV6-1 and TRBJ1-2, and 8 bases in between align with TRBD1. This receptor carries the CDR3 CASSEPRGQARANYGYTF. The sequence in DNA is TGTGCCAGCAGTGAACCTAGGGGACAGGCGAGAGCTAACTATGGCTACACCTTC.